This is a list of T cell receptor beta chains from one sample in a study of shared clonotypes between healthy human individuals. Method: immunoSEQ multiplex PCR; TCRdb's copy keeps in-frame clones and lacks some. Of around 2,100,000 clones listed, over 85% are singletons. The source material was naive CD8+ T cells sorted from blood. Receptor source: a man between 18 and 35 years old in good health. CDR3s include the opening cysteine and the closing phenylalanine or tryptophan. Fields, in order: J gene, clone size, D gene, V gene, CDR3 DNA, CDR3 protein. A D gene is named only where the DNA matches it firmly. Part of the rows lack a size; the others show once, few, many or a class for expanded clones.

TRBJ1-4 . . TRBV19 TGTGCCAGTAGTATAGACCCCCGGACAGATATTAATGAAAAACTGTTTTTT CASSIDPRTDINEKLFF
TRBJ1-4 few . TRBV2 TGTGCCAGCTACGGGACGGTTAATGAAAAACTGTTTTTT CASYGTVNEKLFF
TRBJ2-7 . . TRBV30 TGTGCCTGGAGTGTACGTCGGAACGAGCAGTACTTC CAWSVRRNEQYF
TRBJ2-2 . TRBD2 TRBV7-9 TGTGCCAGCAGCTTAGCCACATCAGGACTAGTTCGCACCGGGGAGCTGTTTTTT CASSLATSGLVRTGELFF
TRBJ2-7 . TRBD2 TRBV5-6 TGTGCCAGCAGCGTAGGTACTGGGACTAGCGGGTGGGAGCAGTACTTC CASSVGTGTSGWEQYF
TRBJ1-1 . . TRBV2 TGTGCCAGCAATAGGGGGACCGACACTGAAGCTTTCTTT CASNRGTDTEAFF
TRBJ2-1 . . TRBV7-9 TGTGCCAGCAGCTTAGGTTATCGAATGGGTTTTTTCTTC CASSLGYRMGFFF
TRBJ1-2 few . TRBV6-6 TGTGCCAGCAGTTCGGGGACGGTTAACTATGGCTACACCTTC CASSSGTVNYGYTF
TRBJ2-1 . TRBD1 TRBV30 TGTGCCTGGACAGGGACAGGGGACAATGAGCAGTTCTTC CAWTGTGDNEQFF
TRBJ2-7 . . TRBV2 TGTGCCAGCAGTGTCAGGGGCGGGGAGCAGTACTTC CASSVRGGEQYF
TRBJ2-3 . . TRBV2 TGTGCCAGCGAGGAGAGTCGCACAGATACGCAGTATTTT CASEESRTDTQYF
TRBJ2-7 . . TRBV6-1 TGTGCCAGCAGTGAAGTCGGCAATCTTTACGAGCAGTACTTC CASSEVGNLYEQYF
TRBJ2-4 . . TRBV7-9 TGTGCCAGCAGCCCGCGGAGACACGAGGGTAGTACGGCCAAAAACATTCAGTACTTC CASSPRRHEGSTAKNIQYF
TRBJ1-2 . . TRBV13 TGTGCCAGCAGCTTATATGAGGCTGTCGCGCACTATGGCTACACCTTC CASSLYEAVAHYGYTF
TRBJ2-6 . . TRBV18 TGTGCCAGCTCAGACAGGCCCTCTGGGGCCAACGTCCTGACTTTC CASSDRPSGANVLTF
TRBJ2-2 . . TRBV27 TGTGCCACCTGGGGGGGCCCCACCGGGGAGCTGTTTTTT CATWGGPTGELFF
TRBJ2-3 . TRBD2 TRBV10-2 TGCGCCAGCAGTGGGGAGCCGCTAGCGGGGGGCGTCACAGATACGCAGTATTTT CASSGEPLAGGVTDTQYF
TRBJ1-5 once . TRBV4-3 TGCGCCAGCAGCCAAGATACAGGGAGCAATCAGCCCCAGCATTTT CASSQDTGSNQPQHF
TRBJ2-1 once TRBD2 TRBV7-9 TGTGCCAGCAGCCCCGGGAGGGGGGTTGAGCAGTTCTTC CASSPGRGVEQFF
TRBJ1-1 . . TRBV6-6 TGTGCCAGCCGGGGAGGGGTGAACACTGAAGCTTTCTTT CASRGGVNTEAFF
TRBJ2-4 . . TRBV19 TGTGCCAGTAGTCCCGGTGGAGGTTCAAACATTCAGTACTTC CASSPGGGSNIQYF
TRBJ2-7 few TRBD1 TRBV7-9 TGTGCCAGCAGCCCCGGACAGGGGGCATACGAGCAGTACTTC CASSPGQGAYEQYF
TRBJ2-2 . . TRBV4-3 TGCGCCAGCAGCCCCTCGGTCTCCGGACTCACGAACACCGGGGAGCTGTTTTTT CASSPSVSGLTNTGELFF
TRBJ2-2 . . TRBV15 TGTGCCACCAGCAGAGATCTGGGCAGCGCGAACACCGGGGAGCTGTTTTTT CATSRDLGSANTGELFF
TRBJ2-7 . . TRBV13 TGTGCCAGCAGCTTAGATCCCGGACAGTCCTACGAGCAGTACTTC CASSLDPGQSYEQYF
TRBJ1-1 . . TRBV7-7 TGTGCTAGCAGCTTAGAAGGGGAGGCGAGCACTGAAGCTTTCTTT CASSLEGEASTEAFF
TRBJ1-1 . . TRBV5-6 TGTGCCAGCAGCTTCTCGTCGGTGACTGAAGCTTTCTTT CASSFSSVTEAFF
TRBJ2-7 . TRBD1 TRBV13 TGTGCCAGCAGCTTAAGGGGACAGGGTTTTTTAAGCTACGAGCAGTACTTC CASSLRGQGFLSYEQYF
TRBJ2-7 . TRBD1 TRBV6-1 TGTGCCAGCAGTGATGCGGGACAGGGGCTCTACGAGCAGTACTTC CASSDAGQGLYEQYF
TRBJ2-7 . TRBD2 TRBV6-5 TGTGCCAGCAGTTGGGGGGAGGGATACGAGCAGTACTTC CASSWGEGYEQYF
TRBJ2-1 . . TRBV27 TGTGCCAGCAGTTTAGGCGGGGACCACTACAATGAGCAGTTCTTC CASSLGGDHYNEQFF
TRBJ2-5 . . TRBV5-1 TGCGCCAGCAGCTTGGTCGTGGAAGGAGAGACCCAGTACTTC CASSLVVEGETQYF
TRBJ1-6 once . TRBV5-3 TGTGCCAGAAGCTTGGTGTGGGGATCCTATAATTCACCCCTCCACTTT CARSLVWGSYNSPLHF
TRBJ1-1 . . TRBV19 TGTGCCAGTAGTATAGTCAACAGCTACACTGAAGCTTTCTTT CASSIVNSYTEAFF
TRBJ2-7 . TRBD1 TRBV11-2 TGTGCCAGCAGCCGACCGGGACAGGGGGTCGAGCAGTACTTC CASSRPGQGVEQYF
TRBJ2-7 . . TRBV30 TGTGCCTGGGAGCTAGGCGACTCCTACGAGCAGTACTTC CAWELGDSYEQYF
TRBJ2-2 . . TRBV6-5 TGTGCCAGCCGCGTGACTAGTTACGGGGAGCTGTTTTTT CASRVTSYGELFF
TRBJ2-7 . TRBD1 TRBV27 TGTGCCAGCTCCACCGCCGGGACAGCCTACGAGCAGTACTTC CASSTAGTAYEQYF
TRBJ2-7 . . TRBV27 TGTGCCAGCAGTTTTACCGGGGAAGGGGAATCCTACGAGCAGTACTTC CASSFTGEGESYEQYF
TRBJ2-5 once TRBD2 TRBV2 TGTGCCAGCAGTGAAGGGACTAGCGGCCAAGAGACCCAGTACTTC CASSEGTSGQETQYF
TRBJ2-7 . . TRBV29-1 TGCAGCGTCCGGAAGGGCCCCAGCGAGCAGTACTTC CSVRKGPSEQYF
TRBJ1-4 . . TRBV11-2 TGTGCCAGCAGCTTGGAAGCAGGGTGGGGAAAACTGTTTTTT CASSLEAGWGKLFF
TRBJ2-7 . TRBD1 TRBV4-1 TGCGCCAGCAGCCAGTCGGACAGGGTAACCTACGAGCAGTACTTC CASSQSDRVTYEQYF
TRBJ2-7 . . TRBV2 TGTGCCATCACAGGAGACCCAACCTACGAGCAGTACTTC CAITGDPTYEQYF
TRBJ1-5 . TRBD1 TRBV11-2 TGTGCCAGCAGCTCGGGACAGAGCAATCAGCCCCAGCATTTT CASSSGQSNQPQHF